The following is a T cell receptor beta chain sequence with its context. Its antigen is not identified. Sequencing used immunoSEQ multiplex PCR; TCRdb keeps in-frame clones, though not all of them. The sample shows some 31,000 clones, approximately 84% of them seen only once. The CDR3 extends over 15 amino acids. The germline V gene has CDR1 SGHTA and CDR2 FQGNSA. V dropped 2 bases and J dropped 1 base, with 8 bases sitting between them. These data originate in a study of a mutant IDH1 vaccine in newly diagnosed glioma. Study information: Most patients had received both radiotherapy and temozolomide, the prior options being radiotherapy, temozolomide, or both. V12 corresponded to week 35 and V13 to week 47.

Regarding time point: week 47, end of study. Vaccine doses each comprised 300 ug of mutant IDH1 20-mer peptide, with topical imiquimod. Vaccinations, eight in total, occurred in weeks 1, 3, 5, 7, 11, 15, 19, 23. This clonotype originated in a man aged 25-45 years with glioma. Specimen: PBMCs, collected from a glioma patient whose treatment included an IDH1 peptide vaccine. V is TRBV7-2 and J is TRBJ2-2; D gene unclear. CDR3 sequence reads: CASSLSLENTGELFF. The DNA of the CDR3 is TGTGCCAGCAGCTTATCCCTAGAGAACACCGGGGAGCTGTTTTTT.